These T cell receptor beta chains were read from a single sample in a study of blood T cell repertoires in COVID-19. TCRdb keeps only in-frame clones here, not all; method: immunoSEQ multiplex PCR. The table lists approximately 100,000 clones, roughly 79% of them singletons. The material sequenced was peripheral blood. Receptors were obtained from a human donor in a cohort sampled during active COVID-19. The CDR3 runs from the conserved cysteine through the conserved F or W. The D gene is left open where the match is weak. Expanded clones get a size class; other rows say once, few or many, or leave the size out.

d_gene,j_gene,abundance,v_gene,CDR3aa,CDR3nt
NA,TRBJ2-5,NA,TRBV28,CASSPLAAGRETQYF,TGTGCCAGCAGTCCCCTGGCAGCGGGCCGGGAGACCCAGTACTTC
TRBD1,TRBJ2-1,NA,TRBV7-3,CASSLQGAGYNEQFF,TGTGCCAGCAGCCTACAGGGGGCAGGCTACAATGAGCAGTTCTTC
NA,TRBJ2-3,few,TRBV11-3,CASSLSRSSSTDTQYF,TGTGCCAGCAGCTTATCTAGAAGTTCTAGCACAGATACGCAGTATTTT
TRBD2,TRBJ2-2,NA,TRBV4-3,CASSHSGVAGTTGELFF,TGCGCCAGCAGCCACAGCGGGGTAGCGGGGACCACCGGGGAGCTGTTTTTT
TRBD1,TRBJ2-5,NA,TRBV4-1,CASSQLPGQATWTQYF,TGCGCCAGCAGCCAACTCCCGGGACAGGCCACGTGGACCCAGTACTTC
NA,TRBJ1-2,NA,TRBV19,CASSRQGPGYGYTF,TGTGCCAGTAGTCGCCAGGGCCCTGGCTATGGCTACACCTTC
NA,TRBJ1-5,NA,TRBV7-2,CASSGQLNSNQPQHF,TGTGCCAGCAGCGGACAGCTTAATAGCAATCAGCCCCAGCATTTT
TRBD2,TRBJ2-7,NA,TRBV6-2/TRBV6-3,CASSTTSGGPYEQYF,TGTGCCAGCAGCACGACTAGCGGGGGCCCCTACGAGCAGTACTTC
NA,TRBJ2-7,NA,TRBV6-6,CASSQSTLGQGLYEQYF,TGTGCCAGCAGTCAGTCTACCCTGGGGCAGGGATTATACGAGCAGTACTTC
NA,TRBJ2-7,NA,TRBV5-1,CASSFLTAGEQYF,TGCGCCAGCAGCTTTTTAACGGCAGGAGAGCAGTACTTC
NA,TRBJ2-5,NA,TRBV7-6,CASSLPRDWGETQYF,TGTGCCAGCAGCTTGCCGCGGGACTGGGGGGAGACCCAGTACTTC
TRBD1,TRBJ2-5,NA,TRBV7-9,CASSAGQDRETQYF,TGTGCCAGCAGCGCGGGACAGGATCGGGAGACCCAGTACTTC
NA,TRBJ2-7,NA,TRBV11-3,CASSRSTGLQYEQYF,TGTGCCAGCAGCCGAAGCACGGGACTCCAATACGAGCAGTACTTC
TRBD1,TRBJ2-4,NA,TRBV5-6,CASSLRGQIAKNIQYF,TGTGCCAGCAGCTTGAGGGGACAGATAGCCAAAAACATTCAGTACTTC
TRBD1,TRBJ2-2,NA,TRBV7-9,CASSFQLTGKNTGELFF,TGTGCCAGCAGCTTTCAGTTGACAGGGAAAAACACCGGGGAGCTGTTTTTT
NA,TRBJ1-6,NA,TRBV6-2/TRBV6-3,CASSYSNSPLHF,TGTGCCAGCAGTTATAGCAACTCACCCCTCCACTTT
TRBD1,TRBJ1-2,NA,TRBV28,CASSSLGTAPGNYGYTF,TGTGCCAGCAGTTCCCTGGGGACAGCTCCTGGTAACTATGGCTACACCTTC
NA,TRBJ1-5,NA,TRBV12-3/TRBV12-4,CASSLNGPQHF,TGTGCCAGCAGTTTAAACGGTCCCCAGCATTTT
NA,TRBJ1-5,NA,TRBV4-3,CASSQDLGGRSNQPQHF,TGCGCCAGCAGCCAAGATCTCGGGGGGCGCAGCAATCAGCCCCAGCATTTT
TRBD1,TRBJ1-2,NA,TRBV19,CASRGGQAAGNYGYTF,TGTGCCAGTAGAGGGGGACAGGCCGCGGGTAACTATGGCTACACCTTC
NA,TRBJ1-5,NA,TRBV7-9,CASSLTGYQPQHF,TGTGCCAGCAGCTTAACAGGGTATCAGCCCCAGCATTTT
TRBD1,TRBJ1-2,NA,TRBV12-3/TRBV12-4,CASSIRDSYGYTF,TGTGCCAGCAGTATACGGGACAGCTATGGCTACACCTTC
NA,TRBJ2-1,NA,TRBV10-3,CATLGRGGSIGNEQFF,TGTGCCACCCTGGGGAGGGGGGGGAGTATCGGCAATGAGCAGTTCTTC
NA,TRBJ2-7,NA,TRBV18,CASSPRAEDEQYF,TGTGCCAGCTCACCTCGTGCAGAGGACGAGCAGTACTTC
NA,TRBJ1-2,NA,TRBV20-1,CSARNREGYTF,TGCAGTGCTAGGAACAGGGAAGGCTACACCTTC
NA,TRBJ2-1,NA,TRBV7-8,CASSSTRYNEQFF,TGTGCCAGCAGCTCCACTAGGTACAATGAGCAGTTCTTC
NA,TRBJ1-3,NA,TRBV27,CASSLWGQGPGNTIYF,TGTGCCAGCAGTTTATGGGGGCAGGGCCCTGGAAACACCATATATTTT
NA,TRBJ1-2,NA,TRBV6-2/TRBV6-3,CASSQTPRDPYGYTF,TGTGCCAGCAGCCAGACCCCCAGGGATCCCTATGGCTACACCTTC
TRBD1,TRBJ1-2,NA,TRBV18,CASSPQGQGNYGYTF,TGTGCCAGCTCACCACAGGGACAGGGGAATTATGGCTACACCTTC
NA,TRBJ1-1,NA,TRBV7-3,CASSPRDTEAFF,TGTGCCAGCAGCCCCCGGGACACTGAAGCTTTCTTT
NA,TRBJ1-1,NA,TRBV18,CASSPSTGNTEAFF,TGTGCCAGCTCACCATCGACAGGAAACACTGAAGCTTTCTTT
NA,TRBJ1-5,few,TRBV6-5,CASSYSNRNNQPQHF,TGTGCCAGCAGTTACTCGAACAGGAACAATCAGCCCCAGCATTTT